The next 13 T cell receptor beta chains were all read from a single sample in a study of untreated major depressive disorder. Generated by immunoSEQ multiplex PCR, the TCRdb table keeps only in-frame clones and is missing some. This sample has 15,000 to 20,000 clones; 70% to 90% occur once, and the top ten carry roughly 0.82%. The sequencing sample was made of CD4+ T cells from PBMCs. The receptors stem from a woman in her 30s in good health.

The rearrangement links TRBV27 to TRBJ2-3; maybe TRBD1 (5 bases). The CDR3 contains 14 residues. Trimming stripped 4 bases from V and 8 bases from J, with 16 bases between. Germline V gene lookup returns CDR1 MNHEY and CDR2 SMNVEV (reference sequence). The CDR3 nucleotides are TGTGCCAGCAGTTCAGACCCTTGGGGCTTTACGCAGTATTTT. Translation: CASSSDPWGFTQYF.

J is TRBJ2-1 and V is TRBV5-1; D remains ambiguous. The CDR3 has 15 amino acids. Deletions cut 3 bases from V and 0 bases from J, with 10 bases between. The germline gives CDR1 SGHRS, CDR2 YFSETQ. CDR3 sequence (DNA): TGCGCCAGCAGCTGGGGTATTCACTCCTACAATGAGCAGTTCTTC. Translation gives CASSWGIHSYNEQFF. The full variable domain, completed using reference TRBV5-1 and TRBJ2-1, is KAGVTQTPRYLIKTRGQQVTLSCSPISGHRSVSWYQQTPGQGLQFLFEYFSETQRNKGNFPGRFSGRQFSNSRSEMNVSTLELGDSALYLCASSWGIHSYNEQFFGPGTRLTVL.

This rearrangement joins TRBV18 to TRBJ1-6, with 9 bases matching TRBD1. Germline CDR1 is KGHSH and CDR2 is LQKENI. The CDR3 length is 17 residues. With 6 bases clipped from V and 2 bases from J, the junction kept 8 bases outside the gene matches. Here the CDR3 reads CASSSGQGNPYNSPLHF. In nucleotides, the CDR3 is TGTGCCAGCTCGTCCGGACAGGGGAACCCCTATAATTCACCCCTCCACTTT.

The CDR3 DNA is TGTGCCAGCAGACCTACAGGGGCGTATGGCTACACCTTC. Translated, it gives CASRPTGAYGYTF. This chain connects TRBV27 to TRBJ1-2; 7 nucleotides line up with TRBD1. With 6 bases clipped from V and 5 bases from J, the junction kept 6 bases outside the gene matches. The germline V gene has CDR1 MNHEY and CDR2 SMNVEV (reference sequence). The CDR3 consists of 13 residues.

The rearrangement uses TRBV5-4 and TRBJ1-2; 9 bases agree with TRBD1. CDR3 size: 15 residues. Germline loops: CDR1 SGHNT, CDR2 YYREEE (reference sequence). The junction had 12 bases not matched to a gene; V was cut back by 7 bases and J by 5 bases. CDR3 loop: CASGRDREGWYGYTF. The CDR3, as DNA: TGTGCCAGCGGACGGGACAGGGAGGGGTGGTATGGCTACACCTTC. The full variable domain, in which reference TRBV5-4 and TRBJ1-2 provide the parts outside the CDR3, is ETGVTQSPTHLIKTRGQQVTLRCSSQSGHNTVSWYQQALGQGPQFIFQYYREEENGRGNFPPRFSGLQFPNYSSELNVNALELDDSALYLCASGRDREGWYGYTFGSGTRLTVV.

This rearrangement joins TRBV6-5 to TRBJ1-3; D gene ambiguous. Germline V gene sequence: CDR1 MNHEY, CDR2 SVGAGI. The length of the CDR3 is 13 residues. V was pared by 6 bases and J by 0 bases, with 6 bases between. The CDR3: CASRVPSGNTIYF. The CDR3 DNA follows: TGTGCCAGCAGGGTCCCCTCTGGAAACACCATATATTTT.

The V gene is TRBV25-1, the J gene TRBJ2-7; TRBD2 agrees at 9 bases. The CDR3 runs to 15 residues. Germline values: CDR1 MGHDK, CDR2 SYGVNS. V dropped 6 bases and J dropped 7; count of bases not matched to a gene: 13. The DNA of the CDR3 is TGTGCCAGCAGGCATAGCGGGAGCTTAGCGGGTGAGCAGTACTTC. This sequence encodes CASRHSGSLAGEQYF.

The chain recombines TRBV7-6 with TRBJ2-7; 7 nucleotides align to TRBD2. Germline assignment: CDR1 SGHVS and CDR2 FNYEAQ. Germline trimming cut 4 bases from V and 4 bases from J; bases unmatched to any gene: 10. The CDR3 consists of 15 residues. The CDR3 coding sequence is TGTGCCAGCAGCTCCTCTAGCGGTGGGGTTTACGAGCAGTACTTC. Amino acids: CASSSSSGGVYEQYF. Full variable domain (outside the CDR3, taken from reference TRBV7-6 and TRBJ2-7): GAGVSQSPRYKVTKRGQDVALRCDPISGHVSLYWYRQALGQGPEFLTYFNYEAQQDKSGLPNDRFSAERPEGSISTLTIQRTEQRDSAMYRCASSSSSGGVYEQYFGPGTRLTVT.

The gene calls are TRBV6-6 and TRBJ1-1; D remains unclear. The CDR3 runs 13 residues. CDR1 is MNHNY and CDR2 is SVGAGI in the germline V gene (reference sequence). The V end was cut by 4 bases, the J end by 1 base, with 7 bases between. CDR3 amino acids: CASSFSKNTEAFF. The CDR3 DNA sequence: TGTGCCAGCAGTTTTTCTAAGAACACTGAAGCTTTCTTT.

The chain links TRBV4-1 to TRBJ2-7, with 7 bases fitting TRBD1. Looked up from germline, CDR1 is MGHRA and CDR2 is YSYEKL. Trimming at V came to 1 base and at J to 0 bases, leaving 0 bases not matched to a gene. The CDR3 is 14 residues long. The CDR3, as DNA: TGCGCCAGCAGCCAAGCAGGGGGCTCCTACGAGCAGTACTTC. Its protein is CASSQAGGSYEQYF.

The V and J genes are TRBV27 and TRBJ1-4, with D possibly being TRBD1 (5 bases). Germline lookup yields CDR1 MNHEY and CDR2 SMNVEV (reference sequence). The CDR3 is made up of 15 amino acids. Trimming left V 0 bases short and J 3 bases short, with 8 bases between. The CDR3 reads CASSLSGAPNEKLFF. CDR3 nucleotides: TGTGCCAGCAGTTTATCCGGGGCCCCTAATGAAAAACTGTTTTTT.

The chain employs TRBV30 and TRBJ1-5; D might be TRBD1 (6 bases). The CDR3 has 13 amino acids. The V and J ends lost 2 bases and 4 bases respectively, with 9 bases between them. The germline CDR1 and CDR2 sequences are GTSNPN and SVGIG (reference sequence). The CDR3 DNA follows: TGTGCCTGGAGTTTACAGGGTAATCAGCCCCAGCATTTT. It yields the protein CAWSLQGNQPQHF.

This chain links TRBV4-2 with TRBJ2-1; the match to TRBD2 covers 7 bases. The CDR3 has 17 amino acids. V dropped 4 bases and J dropped 0; count of bases not matched to a gene: 9. The germline gives CDR1 LGHNA, CDR2 YNFKEQ. The CDR3: CASSPRSRESSYNEQFF. The DNA for the CDR3 is TGTGCCAGCAGCCCCCGGTCGCGGGAGAGCTCCTACAATGAGCAGTTCTTC.